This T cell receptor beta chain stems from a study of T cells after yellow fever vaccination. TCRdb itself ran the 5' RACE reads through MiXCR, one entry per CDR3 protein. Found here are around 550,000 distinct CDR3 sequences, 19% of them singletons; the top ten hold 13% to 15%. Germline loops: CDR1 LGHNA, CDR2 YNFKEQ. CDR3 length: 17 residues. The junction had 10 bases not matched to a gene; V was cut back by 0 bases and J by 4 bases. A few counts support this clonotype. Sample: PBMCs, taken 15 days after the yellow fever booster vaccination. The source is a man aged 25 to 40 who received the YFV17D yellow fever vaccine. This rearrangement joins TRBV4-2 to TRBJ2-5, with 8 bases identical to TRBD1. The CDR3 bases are TGTGCCAGCAGCCAAGATGGGGGCCAGGGGGCCAGAGAGACCCAGTACTTC. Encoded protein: CASSQDGGQGARETQYF.